These 22 T cell receptor beta chains were sequenced from one sample in a study of T cell responses to AZD1222 COVID-19 vaccine (dated by TCRdb to the early 2020s). Libraries were constructed by the immunoSEQ multiplex PCR assay. The table comes from immuneACCESS by way of TCRdb, which keeps in-frame sequences with V and J called. Part of the clones is missing from these tables; in studies checked, under half for an unresolved V gene and the rest for unknown reasons. The sample data list 88,000 or so clones, and approximately 88% of these were observed just once. Of the sample, roughly 5.2% is held by the ten largest clones. Interpreted using the paper, the time point label stands for: about 28 days (+/-7) after the second vaccine dose. This material consisted of peripheral blood, taken 28 days after the second AZD1222 dose. These receptors originate from an adult who received the AZD1222 COVID-19 vaccine.

This clone was detected only a few times. This same CDR3 is encoded by further DNA sequences in the sample. V usage is TRBV30 and J usage is TRBJ1-5; TRBD1 might be the D (5 bases). This CDR3 contains 14 residues. Deletions cut 0 bases from V and 0 bases from J, with 6 bases between. Germline loops: CDR1 GTSNPN, CDR2 SVGIG (reference sequence). The CDR3 spells CAWSVGGSNQPQHF. The CDR3 nucleotides are TGTGCCTGGAGTGTCGGGGGTAGCAATCAGCCCCAGCATTTT.

This rearrangement joins TRBV28 to TRBJ1-5, with no clear D. V was shortened by 8 bases and J by 3 bases, with 8 bases between the two germline ends. This CDR3 has 12 residues. Germline lookup yields CDR1 MDHEN and CDR2 SYDVKM. The CDR3 region has the DNA TGTGCCAGCCACAAAGACAATCAGCCCCAGCATTTT. This encodes CASHKDNQPQHF.

V is TRBV5-6 and J is TRBJ1-2, with 7 nucleotides matching TRBD1. Trimming cost V 0 bases and J 7 bases; bases outside gene matches: 6. This CDR3 spans 14 amino acids. Germline V gene data show CDR1 as SGHDT and CDR2 as YYEEEE. CDR3 in DNA: TGTGCCAGCAGCTTGGGACAGCCAGGGGGTGGCTACACCTTC. It codes for CASSLGQPGGGYTF.

This chain links TRBV9 with TRBJ1-2, with unresolved D. Trimming removed 4 bases at V and 1 base at J, with 11 bases between. This CDR3 spans 14 amino acids. Germline CDR1 and CDR2: SGDLS and YYNGEE. CDR3: CASSPRRFNYGYTF. For the CDR3, the DNA is TGTGCCAGCAGCCCCAGAAGATTTAACTATGGCTACACCTTC. The full variable domain, its missing parts supplied by reference TRBV9 and TRBJ1-2, is DSGVTQTPKHLITATGQRVTLRCSPRSGDLSVYWYQQSLDQGLQFLIQYYNGEERAKGNILERFSAQQFPDLHSELNLSSLELGDSALYFCASSPRRFNYGYTFGSGTRLTVV.

The chain carries TRBV10-2 and TRBJ2-2; D is unresolved. Trimming cost V 5 bases and J 1 base, with 5 bases left between them. Germline V CDR1 and CDR2: WSHSY, SAAADI. The CDR3 is made up of 13 amino acids. The CDR3 DNA sequence: TGCGCCAGCAGTAACCAGAACACCGGGGAGCTGTTTTTT. Translating gives CASSNQNTGELFF.

The chain joins TRBV12-3 or TRBV12-4 to TRBJ2-7; no definite D call. The CDR3 length is 12 residues. V was clipped by 6 bases and J by 9 bases, with 15 bases between them. CDR3 in amino acids: CASSPSFRVQYF. CDR3 in DNA: TGTGCCAGCAGCCCAAGTTTTCGTGTGCAGTACTTC.

This clone was observed a handful of times. This rearrangement joins TRBV6-5 to TRBJ1-2, with D unresolved. The CDR3 loop spans 14 amino acids. The ends were cut back, 2 bases at V and 4 bases at J, with 11 bases in the middle. Germline CDR1 MNHEY, CDR2 SVGAGI. This chain's CDR3 is CASSYMGGSYGYTF. The CDR3 nucleotides are TGTGCCAGCAGTTACATGGGAGGGTCCTATGGCTACACCTTC.

This chain links TRBV2 with TRBJ1-4, with D perhaps TRBD1 (6 bases). The germline V gene encodes CDR1 SNHLY and CDR2 FYNNEI. This CDR3 has 15 residues. The V and J ends lost 6 bases and 10 bases respectively, with 21 bases between them. The CDR3, as DNA: TGTGCCAGCAGCGGCGGGAGGGCAGGGGCCGCAAAACTGTTTTTT. This encodes CASSGGRAGAAKLFF.

The chain carries TRBV5-1 and TRBJ2-7; D is perhaps TRBD1 (6 bases). This CDR3 region has 15 residues. The germline V and J ends were trimmed by 4 bases and 7 bases, with 21 bases remaining between them. Per germline, CDR1 SGHRS and CDR2 YFSETQ. The CDR3 region is CASSTTGQSFGEQYF. The CDR3 DNA is TGCGCCAGCAGCACTACCGGACAGAGCTTTGGGGAGCAGTACTTC.

The gene calls are TRBV7-8 and TRBJ1-1; D not certain. Germline V gene sequence: CDR1 SGHVS, CDR2 FQNEAQ. The CDR3 length is 11 residues. V was clipped by 5 bases and J by 5 bases, with 6 bases between them. Here the CDR3 DNA reads TGTGCCAGCAGCCACGTTACTGAAGCTTTCTTT. Its translation: CASSHVTEAFF.

The chain couples TRBV21-1 to TRBJ1-4; the table assigns TRBD1, which was not confirmed against the DNA. TRBV21-1 corresponds to a pseudogene. The CDR3 sequence is 17 residues long. CDR3 sequence reads: CASSICHGTGITKKLFF. CDR3 nucleotide sequence: TGTGCCAGCAGCATCTGCCATGGGACAGGGATAACGAAAAAACTGTTTTTT.

The chain carries TRBV7-9 and TRBJ2-1; 14 bases map to TRBD2. Germline-derived CDR1 and CDR2 are SEHNR and FQNEAQ (reference sequence). V lost 5 bases and J lost 3; bases outside the gene matches: 3. CDR3 size: 16 residues. CDR3 sequence: CASSGLAGGSYNEQFF. In DNA, the CDR3 is TGTGCCAGCAGCGGACTAGCGGGGGGTAGCTACAATGAGCAGTTCTTC. The variable domain in full, completed from reference TRBV7-9 and TRBJ2-1, reads DTGVSQNPRHKITKRGQNVTFRCDPISEHNRLYWYRQTLGQGPEFLTYFQNEAQLEKSRLLSDRFSAERPKGSFSTLEIQRTEQGDSAMYLCASSGLAGGSYNEQFFGPGTRLTVL.

The V gene is TRBV10-1, the J gene TRBJ2-2; D remains unclear. The V end was cut by 5 bases, the J end by 2 bases, with 6 bases between. Germline values: CDR1 WNHNN, CDR2 SYGVQD (reference sequence). This CDR3 contains 13 residues. For the CDR3, the DNA is TGCGCCAGCAGTTCGGGCAACACCGGGGAGCTGTTTTTT. Translation: CASSSGNTGELFF.

The V call is TRBV15, the J call TRBJ1-2; D unclear. The V end was cut by 2 bases, the J end by 0 bases, with 16 bases between. The V gene's germline CDR1 is LNHNV and CDR2 YYDKDF (reference sequence). This CDR3 has 17 residues. CDR3 DNA: TGTGCCACCAGCAGAACTACCGTGAGGTCAACTAACTATGGCTACACCTTC. Its protein product is CATSRTTVRSTNYGYTF.

V is TRBV6-5 and J is TRBJ2-1; D remains unclear. The germline V gene encodes CDR1 MNHEY and CDR2 SVGAGI. V lost 10 bases, J lost 0 bases, and 7 bases lay in between. The CDR3 covers 12 residues. CDR3 sequence reads: CATESSYNEQFF. Written as DNA, the CDR3 is TGTGCCACGGAGAGCTCCTACAATGAGCAGTTCTTC.

This chain links TRBV12-5 with TRBJ1-2, with 7 bases matching TRBD1. CDR3 length: 11 amino acids. Germline V gene sequence: CDR1 LGHNT, CDR2 FRNRAP. V dropped 6 bases and J dropped 7; count of bases not matched to a gene: 2. DNA of the CDR3: TGTGCTAGTGGGACAGGGTTTGGCTACACCTTC. Its protein is CASGTGFGYTF. Drawing the rest from reference TRBV12-5 and TRBJ1-2, the complete variable domain is DARVTQTPRHKVTEMGQEVTMRCQPILGHNTVFWYRQTMMQGLELLAYFRNRAPLDDSGMPKDRFSAEMPDATLATLKIQPSEPRDSAVYFCASGTGFGYTFGSGTRLTVV.

The rearrangement joins TRBV3-1 (or the pseudogene TRBV3-2) to TRBJ1-6; no definite D call. Germline-derived CDR1 and CDR2 are LGHDT and YNNKEL (reference sequence). The ends were cut back, 0 bases at V and 10 bases at J, with 10 bases in the middle. The CDR3 contains 14 residues. The CDR3 nucleotides read TGTGCCAGCAGCCAAGAGGACGTTTGGTCACCCCTCCACTTT. Translating it yields CASSQEDVWSPLHF.

The rearrangement joins TRBV5-1 to TRBJ1-5; 8 bases fit TRBD1. The CDR3 is 14 residues long. Germline CDR1 reads SGHRS; CDR2 reads YFSETQ. V was clipped by 4 bases and J by 7 bases; unmatched bases: 7. The CDR3 DNA follows: TGCGCCAGCAGCACCGGGACAGGCCAGCAGCCCCAGCATTTT. Protein product: CASSTGTGQQPQHF.

Details on this clone: The identical CDR3 is also encoded by other nucleotide sequences in the sample. V is TRBV7-9 and J is TRBJ1-1; D is ambiguous. The CDR3 runs to 14 residues. Looked up from germline, CDR1 is SEHNR and CDR2 is FQNEAQ (reference sequence). V was pared by 5 bases and J by 1 base, with 11 bases between. CDR3 sequence: CASSPRTANTEAFF. CDR3 sequence (DNA): TGTGCCAGCAGCCCCCGGACGGCGAACACTGAAGCTTTCTTT.

The chain has TRBV18 and TRBJ2-1; D uncertain. The CDR3 has 13 amino acids. Germline V lookup: CDR1 KGHSH, CDR2 LQKENI. The V end lost 0 bases, the J end lost 4 bases, and 4 bases lay between the germline ends. CDR3 residues: CASSPPGYNEQFF. DNA for the CDR3: TGTGCCAGCTCACCACCCGGGTACAATGAGCAGTTCTTC.

The chain couples TRBV5-1 to TRBJ2-5; the D gene could be TRBD1 or TRBD2 (5 bases each). The CDR3 sequence is 14 residues long. Germline values: CDR1 SGHRS, CDR2 YFSETQ. V lost 4 bases, J lost 4 bases, and 14 bases lay in between. The CDR3 region is CASSDGAIGETQYF. The CDR3 nucleotides read TGCGCCAGCAGCGACGGGGCTATCGGAGAGACCCAGTACTTC.

The chain has TRBV18 and TRBJ1-2, with D possibly TRBD1 on 5 matching bases. CDR3 size: 15 residues. The germline V gene encodes CDR1 KGHSH and CDR2 LQKENI. V dropped 3 bases and J dropped 0 bases, with 11 bases sitting between them. DNA for the CDR3: TGTGCCAGCTCACCTTGGGACGGACCTAACTATGGCTACACCTTC. As protein: CASSPWDGPNYGYTF.